This TCR beta chain comes out of a study of blood T cell repertoires in COVID-19. Germline V gene sequence: CDR1 MRHNA, CDR2 SNTAGT. This CDR3 region has 19 residues. The germline V and J ends were trimmed by 4 bases and 2 bases, with 21 bases remaining between them. The study recruited people aged about 18 to 95 years across under 25 US areas. All recovered Cohort 3 donors got two negative PCRs, got clearance, or saw symptom resolution. Sequencing was performed with immunoSEQ multiplex PCR; in TCRdb, only in-frame clones are kept and a portion is missing. Here the sample spans around 200,000 clones, about 85% being singletons.

The sequenced material came from PBMCs or T cells enriched from blood (not recorded which). This TCR came from a man between 40 and 49 years old who had recovered from COVID-19. The chain carries TRBV6-4 and TRBJ2-6; weak D call: TRBD1 (7 bases). The CDR3 spells CASSGYHRAGGTGANVLTF. CDR3 nucleotides: TGTGCCAGCAGTGGATATCACAGGGCAGGGGGGACTGGGGCCAACGTCCTGACTTTC.